In this sample, the clone carrying this T cell receptor beta chain turned up once. The data were obtained in a study of blood T cell repertoires in COVID-19. The assay was immunoSEQ multiplex PCR, and TCRdb's table has in-frame clones only and misses some. The profile shows 130,000 to 150,000 clones, about 88% of them singletons. The sample taken for sequencing was peripheral blood. The sequence derives from a human donor in a cohort sampled during active COVID-19.

In nucleotides, the CDR3 is TGTGCCAGCAGCTCCTACAGGGGGGCCAACGTCCTGACTTTC. As protein: CASSSYRGANVLTF. The chain joins TRBV9 to TRBJ2-6; TRBD1 might be the D (5 bases). Germline-derived CDR1 and CDR2 are SGDLS and YYNGEE. CDR3 size: 14 residues. Trimming cost V 4 bases and J 4 bases, with 9 bases left between them. The complete variable domain, with remaining parts taken from reference TRBV9 and TRBJ2-6, reads DSGVTQTPKHLITATGQRVTLRCSPRSGDLSVYWYQQSLDQGLQFLIQYYNGEERAKGNILERFSAQQFPDLHSELNLSSLELGDSALYFCASSSYRGANVLTFGAGSRLTVL.